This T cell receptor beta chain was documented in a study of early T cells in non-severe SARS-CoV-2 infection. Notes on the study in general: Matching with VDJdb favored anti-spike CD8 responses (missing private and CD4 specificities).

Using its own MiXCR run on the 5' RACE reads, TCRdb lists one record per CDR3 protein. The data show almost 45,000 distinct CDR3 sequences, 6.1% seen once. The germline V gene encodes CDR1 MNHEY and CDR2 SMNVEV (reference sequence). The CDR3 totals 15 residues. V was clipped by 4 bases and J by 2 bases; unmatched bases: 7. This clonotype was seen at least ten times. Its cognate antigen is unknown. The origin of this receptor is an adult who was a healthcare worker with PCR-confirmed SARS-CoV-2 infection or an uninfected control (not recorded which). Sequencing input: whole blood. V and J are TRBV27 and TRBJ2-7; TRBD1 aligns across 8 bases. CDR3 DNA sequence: TGTGCCAGCAGTTCAAAAAAGGGACAGGCCTACGAGCAGTACTTC. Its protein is CASSSKKGQAYEQYF.